This is a list of T cell receptor beta chains from one sample in a study of blood T cell repertoires in COVID-19. TCRdb's table, derived via immunoSEQ multiplex PCR, lists solely in-frame clones and lacks some. The repertoire holds about 55,000 clones, with 70% to 90% as singletons. What was sequenced was peripheral blood. Receptors were obtained from a man aged 60 to 75 with acute or convalescent COVID-19. Both conserved end residues are part of each CDR3. The D gene is left open where the match is weak. Some rows mark clone size as missing; the rest say once, few, many or name a class of expanded clone.

clone size: once
V gene: TRBV27
D gene: -
J gene: TRBJ2-3
CDR3 length: 16
CDR3 protein: CASTPLGSGGTDTQYF
CDR3 DNA: TGTGCCAGCACCCCCTTGGGTTCCGGGGGCACAGATACGCAGTATTTT

clone size: -
V gene: TRBV30
D gene: -
J gene: TRBJ2-7
CDR3 length: 12
CDR3 protein: CAWSVRVGEQYF
CDR3 DNA: TGTGCCTGGAGTGTACGGGTGGGCGAGCAGTACTTC

clone size: -
V gene: TRBV29-1
D gene: -
J gene: TRBJ1-1
CDR3 length: 13
CDR3 protein: CSVGGTLNTEAFF
CDR3 DNA: TGCAGCGTTGGCGGGACCTTGAACACTGAAGCTTTCTTT

clone size: -
V gene: TRBV28
D gene: TRBD1
J gene: TRBJ1-2
CDR3 length: 13
CDR3 protein: CAGQGRGLYGYTF
CDR3 DNA: TGTGCCGGACAGGGAAGAGGGCTCTATGGCTACACCTTC

clone size: -
V gene: TRBV7-2
D gene: -
J gene: TRBJ1-1
CDR3 length: 16
CDR3 protein: CASSREGPGGGTEAFF
CDR3 DNA: TGTGCCAGCTCCCGGGAGGGCCCGGGGGGTGGCACTGAAGCTTTCTTT

clone size: -
V gene: TRBV27
D gene: -
J gene: TRBJ2-1
CDR3 length: 15
CDR3 protein: CASSFNPGARGEQFF
CDR3 DNA: TGTGCCAGCAGTTTTAACCCGGGAGCTAGGGGTGAGCAGTTCTTC

clone size: -
V gene: TRBV27
D gene: -
J gene: TRBJ1-1
CDR3 length: 15
CDR3 protein: CASSRDFNLNTEAFF
CDR3 DNA: TGTGCCAGCAGCCGGGACTTCAACCTGAACACTGAAGCTTTCTTT

clone size: -
V gene: TRBV5-8
D gene: -
J gene: TRBJ1-1
CDR3 length: 13
CDR3 protein: CASSLDRSLEAFF
CDR3 DNA: TGTGCCAGCAGCTTGGATCGTTCTTTGGAAGCTTTCTTT

clone size: -
V gene: TRBV7-2
D gene: -
J gene: TRBJ2-7
CDR3 length: 15
CDR3 protein: CASSTEGGGFYEQYF
CDR3 DNA: TGTGCCAGCAGCACCGAGGGTGGCGGGTTCTACGAGCAGTACTTC

clone size: -
V gene: TRBV27
D gene: -
J gene: TRBJ2-7
CDR3 length: 12
CDR3 protein: CASSSRDTEQYF
CDR3 DNA: TGTGCCAGCAGTTCCCGAGACACGGAGCAGTACTTC

clone size: once
V gene: TRBV28
D gene: -
J gene: TRBJ1-2
CDR3 length: 15
CDR3 protein: CASSKEGMRFYGYTF
CDR3 DNA: TGTGCCAGCAGTAAGGAGGGGATGCGGTTCTATGGCTACACCTTC

clone size: -
V gene: TRBV3-1/TRBV3-2
D gene: TRBD2
J gene: TRBJ2-5
CDR3 length: 15
CDR3 protein: CASSDLAGGFETQYF
CDR3 DNA: TGTGCCAGCAGCGACCTAGCGGGAGGTTTCGAGACCCAGTACTTC

clone size: -
V gene: TRBV7-8
D gene: -
J gene: TRBJ1-4
CDR3 length: 15
CDR3 protein: CASSQTGTRNEKLFF
CDR3 DNA: TGTGCCAGCAGCCAGACCGGGACAAGGAATGAAAAACTGTTTTTT

clone size: -
V gene: TRBV7-2
D gene: TRBD1
J gene: TRBJ2-1
CDR3 length: 14
CDR3 protein: CASRSTGMLNEQFF
CDR3 DNA: TGTGCCAGCAGATCGACAGGGATGCTCAATGAGCAGTTCTTC

clone size: -
V gene: TRBV28
D gene: -
J gene: TRBJ1-5
CDR3 length: 16
CDR3 protein: CASRGTDRYSNQPQHF
CDR3 DNA: TGTGCCAGCAGGGGAACGGACAGATATAGCAATCAGCCCCAGCATTTT

clone size: -
V gene: TRBV19
D gene: -
J gene: TRBJ1-1
CDR3 length: 14
CDR3 protein: CASSMSGGDTEAFF
CDR3 DNA: TGTGCCAGTAGTATGTCCGGGGGGGACACTGAAGCTTTCTTT

clone size: -
V gene: TRBV6-5
D gene: -
J gene: TRBJ2-2
CDR3 length: 11
CDR3 protein: CANRRAGELFF
CDR3 DNA: -

clone size: -
V gene: TRBV30
D gene: -
J gene: TRBJ1-5
CDR3 length: 13
CDR3 protein: CAWSRGDAQPQHF
CDR3 DNA: TGTGCCTGGAGTCGGGGGGACGCACAGCCCCAGCATTTT

clone size: -
V gene: TRBV5-8
D gene: TRBD2
J gene: TRBJ2-5
CDR3 length: 18
CDR3 protein: CASSPLPGLAGGGETQYF
CDR3 DNA: TGTGCCAGCAGCCCGCTACCGGGACTAGCGGGAGGAGGGGAGACCCAGTACTTC

clone size: -
V gene: TRBV18
D gene: -
J gene: TRBJ2-2
CDR3 length: 14
CDR3 protein: CASSPQQHTGELFF
CDR3 DNA: TGTGCCAGCTCACCACAACAGCACACCGGGGAGCTGTTTTTT

clone size: -
V gene: TRBV7-6
D gene: -
J gene: TRBJ2-2
CDR3 length: 13
CDR3 protein: CASSETRAGELFF
CDR3 DNA: TGTGCCAGCAGCGAGACCCGGGCCGGGGAGCTGTTTTTT

clone size: -
V gene: TRBV7-6
D gene: -
J gene: TRBJ2-7
CDR3 length: 11
CDR3 protein: CASSPSYEQYF
CDR3 DNA: TGTGCCAGCAGCCCGTCCTACGAGCAGTACTTC

clone size: -
V gene: TRBV9
D gene: TRBD1
J gene: TRBJ2-3
CDR3 length: 15
CDR3 protein: CASSPPTGGSDTQYF
CDR3 DNA: TGTGCCAGCAGCCCCCCGACAGGGGGGTCAGATACGCAGTATTTT

clone size: -
V gene: TRBV28
D gene: TRBD1
J gene: TRBJ1-5
CDR3 length: 17
CDR3 protein: CASNTSGTENSNQPQHF
CDR3 DNA: TGTGCCAGCAACACCTCCGGGACAGAGAATAGCAATCAGCCCCAGCATTTT

clone size: -
V gene: TRBV29-1
D gene: -
J gene: TRBJ1-4
CDR3 length: 13
CDR3 protein: CSVMQATNEKLFF
CDR3 DNA: TGCAGCGTTATGCAGGCAACTAATGAAAAACTGTTTTTT

clone size: -
V gene: TRBV5-8
D gene: -
J gene: TRBJ1-6
CDR3 length: 19
CDR3 protein: CASSHNKRTDKPDNSPLHF
CDR3 DNA: TGTGCCAGCAGCCACAATAAGCGGACGGATAAGCCGGATAATTCACCCCTCCACTTT

clone size: -
V gene: TRBV19
D gene: TRBD1
J gene: TRBJ1-6
CDR3 length: 13
CDR3 protein: CASGTGVNSPLHF
CDR3 DNA: TGTGCCAGTGGGACAGGCGTTAATTCACCCCTCCACTTT

clone size: -
V gene: TRBV6-2/TRBV6-3
D gene: TRBD1
J gene: TRBJ2-5
CDR3 length: 17
CDR3 protein: CASSYTIGQGARETQYF
CDR3 DNA: TGTGCCAGCAGTTACACCATCGGACAGGGGGCTCGTGAGACCCAGTACTTC

clone size: -
V gene: TRBV5-1
D gene: -
J gene: TRBJ2-1
CDR3 length: 12
CDR3 protein: CASSFPGNEQFF
CDR3 DNA: TGCGCCAGCAGCTTCCCGGGGAATGAGCAGTTCTTC

clone size: -
V gene: TRBV28
D gene: -
J gene: TRBJ2-7
CDR3 length: 14
CDR3 protein: CASCFSGHHYEQYF
CDR3 DNA: TGTGCCAGCTGTTTTTCGGGACACCACTACGAGCAGTACTTC

clone size: -
V gene: TRBV24-1
D gene: TRBD1
J gene: TRBJ2-5
CDR3 length: 16
CDR3 protein: CATSDSGTGGGETQYF
CDR3 DNA: TGTGCCACCAGTGATTCCGGGACAGGGGGTGGAGAGACCCAGTACTTC

clone size: -
V gene: TRBV5-1
D gene: TRBD2
J gene: TRBJ2-1
CDR3 length: 14
CDR3 protein: CASSFSGSINEQFF
CDR3 DNA: TGCGCCAGCAGCTTTAGCGGGAGTATCAATGAGCAGTTCTTC

clone size: once
V gene: TRBV4-3
D gene: TRBD2
J gene: TRBJ2-1
CDR3 length: 16
CDR3 protein: CASSQELAGAYNEQFF
CDR3 DNA: TGCGCCAGCAGCCAAGAACTAGCGGGAGCCTACAATGAGCAGTTCTTC

clone size: -
V gene: TRBV5-4
D gene: TRBD1
J gene: TRBJ1-1
CDR3 length: 14
CDR3 protein: CASSLQGAETEAFF
CDR3 DNA: TGTGCCAGCAGCCTACAGGGGGCGGAGACTGAAGCTTTCTTT

clone size: -
V gene: TRBV9
D gene: -
J gene: TRBJ1-2
CDR3 length: 13
CDR3 protein: CASSVKFNYGYTF
CDR3 DNA: TGTGCCAGCAGCGTTAAATTTAACTATGGCTACACCTTC

clone size: -
V gene: TRBV20-1
D gene: -
J gene: TRBJ2-2
CDR3 length: 10
CDR3 protein: CSHGGGELFF
CDR3 DNA: TGCAGCCACGGGGGCGGGGAGCTGTTTTTT

clone size: -
V gene: TRBV11-3
D gene: TRBD1
J gene: TRBJ1-2
CDR3 length: 14
CDR3 protein: CASSGTAGALGYTF
CDR3 DNA: TGTGCCAGCAGCGGGACAGCGGGGGCACTTGGCTACACCTTC

clone size: -
V gene: TRBV5-1
D gene: TRBD2
J gene: TRBJ2-1
CDR3 length: 14
CDR3 protein: CASSSLAGEGEQFF
CDR3 DNA: TGCGCCAGCAGCTCCTTAGCGGGAGAGGGTGAGCAGTTCTTC

clone size: once
V gene: TRBV7-3
D gene: TRBD2
J gene: TRBJ2-2
CDR3 length: 15
CDR3 protein: CASSRAGRAGGELFF
CDR3 DNA: TGTGCCAGCAGCCGCGCTGGGAGGGCAGGCGGGGAGCTGTTTTTT

clone size: -
V gene: TRBV27
D gene: TRBD2
J gene: TRBJ2-2
CDR3 length: 16
CDR3 protein: CASSSPGLAGIGELFF
CDR3 DNA: TGTGCCAGCAGTTCCCCGGGACTAGCGGGAATCGGGGAGCTGTTTTTT

clone size: -
V gene: TRBV27
D gene: TRBD1
J gene: TRBJ2-2
CDR3 length: 15
CDR3 protein: CASSLEGAQHGELFF
CDR3 DNA: TGTGCCAGCAGTTTAGAGGGGGCCCAGCACGGGGAGCTGTTTTTT

clone size: -
V gene: TRBV4-3
D gene: TRBD1
J gene: TRBJ1-2
CDR3 length: 18
CDR3 protein: CASSQEIGGQGSNYGYTF
CDR3 DNA: TGCGCCAGCAGCCAAGAGATTGGGGGACAGGGGTCAAACTATGGCTACACCTTC

clone size: -
V gene: TRBV14
D gene: -
J gene: TRBJ2-5
CDR3 length: 14
CDR3 protein: CASSQYSLPETQYF
CDR3 DNA: TGTGCCAGCAGCCAATACAGTCTCCCAGAGACCCAGTACTTC